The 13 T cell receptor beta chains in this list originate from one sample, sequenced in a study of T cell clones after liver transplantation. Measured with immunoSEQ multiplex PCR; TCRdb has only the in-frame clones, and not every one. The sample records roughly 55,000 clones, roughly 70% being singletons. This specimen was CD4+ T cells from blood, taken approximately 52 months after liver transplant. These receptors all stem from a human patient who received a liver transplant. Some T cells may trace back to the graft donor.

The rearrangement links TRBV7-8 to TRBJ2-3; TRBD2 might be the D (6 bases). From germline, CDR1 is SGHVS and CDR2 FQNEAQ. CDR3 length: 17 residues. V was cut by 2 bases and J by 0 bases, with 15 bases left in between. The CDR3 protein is CASSLYSGEPSTDTQYF. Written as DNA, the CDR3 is TGTGCCAGCAGCTTATACTCGGGAGAACCAAGCACAGATACGCAGTATTTT.

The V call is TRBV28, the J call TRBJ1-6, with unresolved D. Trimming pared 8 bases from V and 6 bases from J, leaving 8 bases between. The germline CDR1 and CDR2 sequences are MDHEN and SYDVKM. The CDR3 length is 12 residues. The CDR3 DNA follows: TGTGCCAGCGAAAGGAGTAATTCACCCCTCCACTTT. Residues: CASERSNSPLHF. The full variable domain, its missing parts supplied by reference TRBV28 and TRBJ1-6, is DVKVTQSSRYLVKRTGEKVFLECVQDMDHENMFWYRQDPGLGLRLIYFSYDVKMKEKGDIPEGYSVSREKKERFSLILESASTNQTSMYLCASERSNSPLHFGNGTRLTVT.

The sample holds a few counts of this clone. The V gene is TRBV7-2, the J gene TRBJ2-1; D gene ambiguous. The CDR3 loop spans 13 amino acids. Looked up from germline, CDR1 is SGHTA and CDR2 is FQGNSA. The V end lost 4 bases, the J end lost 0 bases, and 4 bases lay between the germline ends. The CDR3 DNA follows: TGTGCCAGCAGCTCGAGCTCCTACAATGAGCAGTTCTTC. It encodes CASSSSSYNEQFF.

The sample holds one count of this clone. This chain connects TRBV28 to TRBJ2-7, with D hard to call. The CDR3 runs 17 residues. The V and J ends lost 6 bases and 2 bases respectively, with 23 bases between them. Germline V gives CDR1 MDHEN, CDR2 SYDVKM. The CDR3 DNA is TGTGCCAGCAGGAAGACTTCCGGGCGCCTTATAACCTACGAGCAGTACTTC. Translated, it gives CASRKTSGRLITYEQYF.

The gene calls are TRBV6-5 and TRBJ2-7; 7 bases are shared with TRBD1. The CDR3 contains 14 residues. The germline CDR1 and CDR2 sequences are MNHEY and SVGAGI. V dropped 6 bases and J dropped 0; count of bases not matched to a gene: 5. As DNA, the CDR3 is TGTGCCAGCAGGTCACAGGGGAGCTCCTACGAGCAGTACTTC. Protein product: CASRSQGSSYEQYF.

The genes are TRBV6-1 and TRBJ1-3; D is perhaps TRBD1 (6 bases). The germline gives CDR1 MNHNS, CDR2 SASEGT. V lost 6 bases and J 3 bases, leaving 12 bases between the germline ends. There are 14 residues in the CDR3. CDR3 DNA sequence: TGTGCCAGCAGCTTACAGGGATATGGAAACACCATATATTTT. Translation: CASSLQGYGNTIYF.

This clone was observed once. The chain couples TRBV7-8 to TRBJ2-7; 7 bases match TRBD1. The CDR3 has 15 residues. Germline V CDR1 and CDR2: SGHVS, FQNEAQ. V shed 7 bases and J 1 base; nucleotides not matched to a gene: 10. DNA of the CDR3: TGTGCCAGCATTCTTTCGACAGGGCCTTCCTACGAGCAGTACTTC. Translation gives CASILSTGPSYEQYF. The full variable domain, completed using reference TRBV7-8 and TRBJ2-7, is GAGVSQSPRYKVAKRGQDVALRCDPISGHVSLFWYQQALGQGPEFLTYFQNEAQLDKSGLPSDRFFAERPEGSVSTLKIQRTQQEDSAVYLCASILSTGPSYEQYFGPGTRLTVT.

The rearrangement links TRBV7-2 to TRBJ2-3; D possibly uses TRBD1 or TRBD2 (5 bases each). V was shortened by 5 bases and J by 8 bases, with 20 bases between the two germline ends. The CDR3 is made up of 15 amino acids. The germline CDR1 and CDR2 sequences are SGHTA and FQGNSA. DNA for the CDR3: TGTGCCAGCAGCCCTAGTGGGACGGCCCTCGGTACGCAGTATTTT. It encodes CASSPSGTALGTQYF. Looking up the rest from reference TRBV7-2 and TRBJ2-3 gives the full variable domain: GAGVSQSPSNKVTEKGKDVELRCDPISGHTALYWYRQSLGQGLEFLIYFQGNSAPDKSGLPSDRFSAERTGGSVSTLTIQRTQQEDSAVYLCASSPSGTALGTQYFGPGTRLTVL.

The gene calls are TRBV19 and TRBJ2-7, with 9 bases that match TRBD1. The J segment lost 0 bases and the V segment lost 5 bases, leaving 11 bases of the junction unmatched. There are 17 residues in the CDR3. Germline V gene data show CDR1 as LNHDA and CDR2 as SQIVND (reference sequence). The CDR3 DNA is TGTGCCAGTAGTCCCGTATCCGGGACAGGGAGCTCCTACGAGCAGTACTTC. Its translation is CASSPVSGTGSSYEQYF.

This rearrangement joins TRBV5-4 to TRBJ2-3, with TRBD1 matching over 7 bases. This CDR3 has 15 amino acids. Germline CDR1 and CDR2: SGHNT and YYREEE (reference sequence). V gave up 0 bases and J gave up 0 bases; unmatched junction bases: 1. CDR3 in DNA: TGTGCCAGCAGCTTGGAGGGGGCGAGCACAGATACGCAGTATTTT. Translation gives CASSLEGASTDTQYF.

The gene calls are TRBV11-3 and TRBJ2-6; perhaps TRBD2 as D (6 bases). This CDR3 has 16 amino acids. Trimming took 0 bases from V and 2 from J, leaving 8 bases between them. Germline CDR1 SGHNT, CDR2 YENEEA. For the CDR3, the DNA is TGTGCCAGCAGCTTAGATGGGGGGACTGGGGCCAACGTCCTGACTTTC. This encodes CASSLDGGTGANVLTF.

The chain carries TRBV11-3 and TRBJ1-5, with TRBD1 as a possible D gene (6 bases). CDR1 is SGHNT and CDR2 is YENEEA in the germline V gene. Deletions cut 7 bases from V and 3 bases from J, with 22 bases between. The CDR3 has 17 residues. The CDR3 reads CASIVPDRLKNNQPQHF. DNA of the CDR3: TGTGCCAGCATCGTCCCGGACAGACTGAAAAACAATCAGCCCCAGCATTTT.

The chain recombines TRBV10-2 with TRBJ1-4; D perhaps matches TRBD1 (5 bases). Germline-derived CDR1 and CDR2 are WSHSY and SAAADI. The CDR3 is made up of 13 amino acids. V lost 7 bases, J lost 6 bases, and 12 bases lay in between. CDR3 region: CASKGTRDEKLFF. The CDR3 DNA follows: TGCGCCAGCAAAGGGACGCGGGATGAAAAACTGTTTTTT.